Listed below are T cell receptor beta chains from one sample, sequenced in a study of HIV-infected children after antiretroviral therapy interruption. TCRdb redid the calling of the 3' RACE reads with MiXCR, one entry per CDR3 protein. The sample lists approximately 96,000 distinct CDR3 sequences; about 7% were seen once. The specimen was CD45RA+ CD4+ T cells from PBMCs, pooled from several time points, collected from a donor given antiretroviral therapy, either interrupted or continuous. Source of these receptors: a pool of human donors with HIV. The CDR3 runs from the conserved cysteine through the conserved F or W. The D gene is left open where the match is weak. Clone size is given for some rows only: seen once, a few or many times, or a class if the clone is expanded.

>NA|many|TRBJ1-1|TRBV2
CAIGRTEAFF
TGTGCCATTGGCCGTACTGAAGCTTTCTTT
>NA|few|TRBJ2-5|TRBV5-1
CASSFTYQETQYF
TGCGCCAGCAGCTTTACGTACCAAGAGACCCAGTACTTC
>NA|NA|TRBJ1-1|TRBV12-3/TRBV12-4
CASSLAGGARTEAFF
TGTGCCAGCAGTTTAGCAGGAGGGGCGCGCACTGAAGCTTTCTTT
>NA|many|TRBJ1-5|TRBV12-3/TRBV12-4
CASRGRDSNQPQHF
TGTGCCAGCAGGGGCAGGGATAGCAATCAGCCCCAGCATTTT
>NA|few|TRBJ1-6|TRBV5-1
CASSLEARSSSPLHF
TGCGCCAGCAGCTTGGAGGCCAGAAGTAGTTCACCCCTCCACTTT
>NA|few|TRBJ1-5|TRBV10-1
CASSEKGLLNQPQHF
TGCGCCAGCAGTGAGAAGGGGCTCCTCAATCAGCCCCAGCATTTT
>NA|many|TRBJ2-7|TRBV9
CASSVSDNSYEQYF
TGTGCCAGCAGCGTTTCGGACAACTCCTACGAGCAGTACTTC
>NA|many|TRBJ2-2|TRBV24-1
CATKNTGELFF
TGTGCCACCAAAAACACCGGGGAGCTGTTTTTT
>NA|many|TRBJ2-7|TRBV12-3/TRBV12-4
CASSVNSYEQYF
TGTGCCAGCAGTGTTAACTCCTACGAGCAGTACTTC
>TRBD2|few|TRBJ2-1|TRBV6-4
CASRVLAGGHNEQFF
TGTGCCAGCAGGGTCCTAGCGGGAGGGCACAATGAGCAGTTCTTC
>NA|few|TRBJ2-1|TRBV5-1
CASSPRGEIGYNEQFF
TGCGCCAGCAGCCCCCGAGGGGAGATTGGCTACAATGAGCAGTTCTTC
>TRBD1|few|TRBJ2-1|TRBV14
CASSQALGQGVNNEQFF
TGTGCCAGCAGCCAGGCCCTCGGACAGGGCGTAAACAATGAGCAGTTCTTC
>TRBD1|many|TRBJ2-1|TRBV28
CASPDRAGNEQFF
TGTGCCAGCCCGGACAGGGCGGGAAATGAGCAGTTCTTC
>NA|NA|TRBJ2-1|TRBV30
CAWSGLEGDEQFF
TGTGCCTGGAGTGGACTAGAAGGGGATGAGCAGTTCTTC
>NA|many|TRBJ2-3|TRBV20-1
CSARASDTQYF
TGCAGTGCTAGAGCATCAGATACGCAGTATTTT
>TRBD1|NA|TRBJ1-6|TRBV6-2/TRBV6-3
CASTPGGLLVNSPLHF
TGTGCCAGCACCCCAGGGGGGCTATTGGTTAATTCACCCCTCCACTTT
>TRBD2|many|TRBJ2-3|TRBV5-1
CASSPWLADTDTQYF
TGCGCCAGCAGCCCTTGGCTAGCGGACACAGATACGCAGTATTTT
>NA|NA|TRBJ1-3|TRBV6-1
CAIKGVGNTIYF
TGTGCCATCAAGGGGGTAGGAAACACCATATATTTT
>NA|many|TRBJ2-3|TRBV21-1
CASSKAGTTDTQYF
TGTGCCAGCAGCAAAGCTGGGACCACAGATACGCAGTATTTT
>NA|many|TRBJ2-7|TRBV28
CASSLSGGPVYEQYF
TGTGCCAGCAGTTTAAGTGGGGGGCCGGTTTACGAGCAGTACTTC
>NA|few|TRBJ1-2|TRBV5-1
CASSSETGSYGYTF
TGCGCCAGCAGCTCGGAAACAGGGTCCTATGGCTACACCTTC
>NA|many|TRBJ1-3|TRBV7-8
CASSRGGSTGTSGNTIYF
TGTGCCAGCAGCCGAGGGGGATCGACAGGCACCTCTGGAAACACCATATATTTT
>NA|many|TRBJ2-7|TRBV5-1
CASSLFSLPYEQYF
TGCGCCAGCAGCTTGTTCAGTCTCCCCTACGAGCAGTACTTC
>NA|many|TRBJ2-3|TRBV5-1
CASSPGQSYPSTDTQYF
TGCGCCAGCAGCCCTGGACAGAGCTACCCTAGCACAGATACGCAGTATTTT
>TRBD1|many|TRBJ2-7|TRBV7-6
CASSPSFDRVAYEQYF
TGTGCCAGCAGCCCCTCCTTCGACAGGGTTGCCTACGAGCAGTACTTC
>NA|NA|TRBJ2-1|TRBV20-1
CSALGLENNEQFF
TGCAGTGCTCTTGGACTGGAAAACAATGAGCAGTTCTTC
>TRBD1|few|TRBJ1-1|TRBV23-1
CASPSRDRGSEAFF
TGCGCCAGCCCTAGCCGGGACAGGGGCTCTGAAGCTTTCTTT
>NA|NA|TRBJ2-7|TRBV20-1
CSVTAGLLVGEQYF
TGCAGTGTCACTGCCGGGCTTTTGGTGGGGGAGCAGTACTTC
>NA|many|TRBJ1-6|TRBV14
CASSHRPGPYNSPLHF
TGTGCCAGCAGCCATCGACCAGGGCCCTATAATTCACCCCTCCACTTT
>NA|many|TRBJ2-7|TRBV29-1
CSVVPPAEQYF
TGCAGCGTTGTCCCTCCCGCCGAGCAGTACTTC
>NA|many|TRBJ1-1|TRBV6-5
CASSYVAGGGTEAFF
TGTGCCAGCAGTTACGTCGCGGGTGGAGGCACTGAAGCTTTCTTT
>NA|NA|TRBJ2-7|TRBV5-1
CASSFPPFYEQYF
TGCGCCAGCAGCTTTCCCCCATTCTACGAGCAGTACTTC
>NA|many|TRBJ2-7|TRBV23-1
CASTEGAYEQYF
TGCGCCAGCACCGAGGGAGCCTACGAGCAGTACTTC
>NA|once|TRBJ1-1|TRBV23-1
CASSIYLCSVVKNTEAFF
NA
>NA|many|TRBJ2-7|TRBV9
CASSVGAGIEQYF
TGTGCCAGCAGCGTAGGAGCAGGGATCGAGCAGTACTTC
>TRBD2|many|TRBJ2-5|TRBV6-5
CASGWTSGRPNQETQYF
TGTGCCAGCGGATGGACTAGCGGGAGACCCAACCAAGAGACCCAGTACTTC
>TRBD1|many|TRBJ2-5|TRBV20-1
CSAMGQGQETQYF
TGCAGTGCTATGGGACAGGGGCAAGAGACCCAGTACTTC
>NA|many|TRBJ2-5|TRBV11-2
CASSLTVQETQYF
TGTGCCAGCAGCTTGACAGTACAAGAGACCCAGTACTTC
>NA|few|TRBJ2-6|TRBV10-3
CAIRGHSLASGANVLTF
TGTGCCATCAGGGGACACTCCTTGGCCTCTGGGGCCAACGTCCTGACTTTC
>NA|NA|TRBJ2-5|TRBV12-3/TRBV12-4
CASSLVPTAQETQYF
TGTGCCAGCAGTTTAGTCCCGACGGCCCAAGAGACCCAGTACTTC